This T cell receptor beta chain was recovered during a study of beta chain features in type 1 diabetes (dated by TCRdb to 2016 to 2019). For the study in its entirety: Patients and healthy donors did not differ in mean age, gender distribution, total cell number or subset yield. A total of roughly 100 million sorted cells were examined across all samples, and the number of cells per subset was strongly correlated with RNA yield. Naive and central memory subsets were obtained from all 30 or so donors, but regulatory and stem cell-like memory subsets were isolated from only 8 patients and roughly 8 healthy donors. The study compared TCRB repertoires of sorted circulating CD4+ T cell subsets between recently diagnosed type 1 diabetes patients and matched healthy donors. Beyond this particular receptor, the publication reports: At VDJ recombination sites, type 1 diabetes patients had fewer insertions and more deleted nucleotides, which implies abnormalities in thymic rearrangement. Sequencing cDNA rather than genomic DNA could over-represent highly expressing activated cells, although activation and CD3 levels did not differ between groups. Because small numbers of individuals were included in the HLA sub-analyses, any influence of HLA type on TCRB rearrangement was left unresolved. Naive, central memory and regulatory TCRB repertoires appeared more similar among patients than among healthy donors. PCR may preferentially amplify shorter templates, but because patient and control samples were amplified and corrected together, any resulting skew would affect both groups equally. A moderate but significant shortening of TCRB CDR3 length was observed in type 1 diabetes patients in all four CD4+ subsets.

The entire isolated RNA was reverse transcribed using the High Capacity cDNA Reverse Transcription Kit, and thus expressed TCRB transcripts were sequenced. Deep immunoSEQ sequencing was performed on naive, central memory and regulatory T cell samples, with an average of about 4 million total reads per sample. Sorted cells were lysed in RLT buffer and RNA was extracted with DNase-treated RNeasy Micro or Mini kits, depending on cell number. To prevent cross-contamination, each cell subset was processed individually, whereas patient and healthy donor samples were processed jointly. TCRB sequences were amplified from cDNA with the immunoSEQ multiplex PCR, producing 87-bp fragments spanning the CDR3 region. Sequencing of the amplicons was performed on the Illumina HiSeq platform. Processing in the source paper ran as follows. PCR bias was computationally corrected using synthetic template baselines, reads within Hamming distance 2 were collapsed, and singletons that could not be merged were discarded. Reads were aligned against IMGT so that V, D and J genes, CDR3 length and insertions or deletions at six rearrangement sites could be assigned. Within each subset, clonotype counts were normalized to sorted cell number, after which true diversity and Gini coefficients were computed with the tcR R package. The overlap coefficient, calculated on TCRB nucleotide sequences, was used to measure repertoire sharing. Out-of-frame TCRB sequences from naive cells were analyzed as a proxy for the pre-selection repertoire. The immuneACCESS repertoire file appears here via TCRdb, limited to in-frame rearrangements. These files lack a portion of the clones; in checked studies, under half of the deficit traces to unresolved V genes, and the cause of the others is not known. V and J calls and clone size are copied from that table; D and trimming were computed from the DNA. The table for this sample lists approximately 240,000 clones; around 15% of them were counted only once. The ten largest account for less than 0.09% of the sample.

About this clone itself: This receptor's antigen is unknown. Per-nucleotide qualities are absent, and no much larger clonotype sits a single base away.

Taken from cysteine to phenylalanine, the CDR3 has 13 residues. The sequence is cut down to CDR3 DNA, 39 bases in frame from base 1. V lost 4 bases and J lost 4 bases, and the count of bases not matched to a germline gene is 2. Based on the germline V gene, the CDR1 and CDR2 sequences are MDHEN and SYDVKM. Each donor gave one peripheral blood draw, averaging approximately 110 mL, which was collected into heparinised tubes. A BD FACSAria II and a panel including CD45RO, CCR7, CD25, CD127, CD95 and CD27 were used to sort naive, central memory, regulatory and stem cell-like memory CD4+ T cells. Every sorted population had a purity above 95%. PBMCs were isolated immediately by Lymphoprep density gradient centrifugation and stained directly without culture. Samples were stained and sorted in pairs, with one healthy donor and one patient per experiment, so that batch effects were minimized.

The receptor was isolated from a man aged 25 to 40 with type 1 diabetes. The rearrangement joined TRBV28 to TRBJ2-7, with 9 central nucleotides matching TRBD2. Sequenced sample: naive CD4+ T cells from blood. Per the publication, the cell subset or site label means: true naive CD4+ T cells. The nucleotide sequence is TGTGCCAGCAGTTGGAGCGGGAGGTACGAGCAGTACTTC. It is translated as CASSWSGRYEQYF.